Presented here are 21 T cell receptor beta chains from one specimen sequenced in a study of T-cell memory formation after mild COVID-19. Each CDR3 protein is one row after TCRdb ran MiXCR on the 5' RACE reads. The sample consists of more than 25,000 distinct CDR3 sequences, roughly a sixth of them appearing once. Input material: PBMCs or a T cell subset sorted from them (not recorded which). The receptors here all came from an adult who had mild COVID-19 (a few samples of this study predate the infection). Cell type and time point are not known.

The chain links TRBV6-2 or TRBV6-3 to TRBJ2-5; D is uncertain. The CDR3 contains 11 residues. V lost 7 bases and J lost 7, with 10 bases in between. Germline CDR1 and CDR2: MNHEY and SVGEGT. The CDR3 spells CASTKKGTQYF. In nucleotides, the CDR3 is TGTGCCAGCACTAAGAAGGGGACCCAGTACTTC.

This clonotype was observed many times. The chain uses TRBV3-1 and TRBJ2-3; D is perhaps TRBD2 (6 bases). Per germline, CDR1 LGHDT and CDR2 YNNKEL (reference sequence). The CDR3 extends over 16 amino acids. Trimming left V 1 base short and J 5 bases short, with 16 bases between. The CDR3 loop is CASSQGGSGPVDTQYF. The DNA for the CDR3 is TGTGCCAGCAGCCAAGGCGGAAGCGGGCCTGTAGATACGCAGTATTTT.

This clonotype was picked up many times. V gene TRBV4-1 combines with J gene TRBJ2-7; D may match TRBD1 or TRBD2 (5 bases each). The CDR3 is 16 amino acids. Per the germline V gene, CDR1 is MGHRA and CDR2 is YSYEKL. Trimming pared 4 bases from V and 7 bases from J, leaving 23 bases between. The CDR3 DNA is TGCGCCAGCAGCCGGGGACCGCCGGGGAGCTCCTTGGAGCAGTACTTC. Protein sequence: CASSRGPPGSSLEQYF.

This clonotype was detected ten times or more. This chain uses TRBV12-3 or TRBV12-4 with TRBJ1-1; 9 bases are a match to TRBD1. V lost 8 bases and J lost 0; bases outside the gene matches: 1. The CDR3 spans 13 residues. DNA of the CDR3: TGTGCCAGCCACAGGGGGCTGAACACTGAAGCTTTCTTT. It yields the protein CASHRGLNTEAFF.

This clonotype was found many times. The chain combines TRBV5-6 with TRBJ1-5; a possible D gene is TRBD1 (5 bases). Between the trimmed V and J ends, which lost 0 bases and 4 bases, there was a span of 14 bases. This CDR3 spans 16 amino acids. Per germline, CDR1 SGHDT and CDR2 YYEEEE. CDR3 nucleotide sequence: TGTGCCAGCAGCTTGGGCTGGCAGGGAGGGAATCAGCCCCAGCATTTT. Translating gives CASSLGWQGGNQPQHF.

The rearrangement uses TRBV7-9 and TRBJ1-1; D gene unclear. The CDR3 has 17 amino acids. The V end lost 1 base, the J end lost 3 bases, and 18 bases lay between the germline ends. The V gene's germline CDR1 is SEHNR and CDR2 FQNEAQ (reference sequence). CDR3 loop: CASSLVGREAGDTEAFF. CDR3 bases: TGTGCCAGCAGCTTAGTAGGTAGGGAGGCTGGGGACACTGAAGCTTTCTTT.

In this sample, this clonotype turned up a few times. The chain employs TRBV30 and TRBJ1-1; a weak D match, TRBD1 (6 bases). V gave up 3 bases and J gave up 0 bases, with 8 bases separating them. This CDR3 has 13 amino acids. In germline, CDR1 is GTSNPN, CDR2 SVGIG (reference sequence). The CDR3 DNA reads TGTGCCTGGAGCAGACAGGTGAACACTGAAGCTTTCTTT. Residues: CAWSRQVNTEAFF.

This clonotype was seen ten or more times. V is TRBV15 and J is TRBJ2-3, with TRBD2 as a possible D gene (6 bases). Germline assignment: CDR1 LNHNV and CDR2 YYDKDF (reference sequence). V lost 0 bases and J 3 bases, leaving 13 bases between the germline ends. There are 16 residues in the CDR3. This CDR3 reads CATSRDVAAGTDTQYF. The CDR3 DNA reads as TGTGCCACCAGCAGAGATGTGGCGGCGGGGACAGATACGCAGTATTTT.

This clonotype has at least ten counts. The V gene is TRBV20-1, the J gene TRBJ2-7; D tentatively fits TRBD1 or TRBD2 (7 bases each). There are 14 residues in the CDR3. Trimming left V 7 bases short and J 7 bases short, with 23 bases between. Germline V gene lookup returns CDR1 DFQATT and CDR2 SNEGSKA (reference sequence). In DNA, the CDR3 is TGCAGTGTTTTCAGGGGGGGAGTACCTCGGGAGCAGTACTTC. Residues: CSVFRGGVPREQYF.

This clonotype has ten or more counts. This rearrangement joins TRBV7-9 to TRBJ2-2; D remains ambiguous. The germline V gene has CDR1 SEHNR and CDR2 FQNEAQ (reference sequence). Trimming removed 4 bases at V and 6 bases at J, with 9 bases between. The CDR3 length is 13 residues. The CDR3 loop is CASSSGLPGELFF. The CDR3, as DNA: TGTGCCAGCAGCTCCGGGCTACCCGGGGAGCTGTTTTTT.

This sequence joins TRBV12-3 or TRBV12-4 and TRBJ2-5; TRBD1 or TRBD2 may be the D gene (5 bases each). Between the trimmed V and J ends, which lost 5 bases and 7 bases, there was a span of 14 bases. The CDR3 is 13 amino acids. DNA of the CDR3: TGTGCCAGCAGTAGTGGGGGTGCGGGGACCCAGTACTTC. Residues: CASSSGGAGTQYF.

This clonotype was detected only a few times. This chain uses TRBV7-9 with TRBJ2-1; 8 bases align to TRBD2. V trimming: 7 bases; J trimming: 12 bases; junction bases outside the gene matches: 17. The CDR3 spans 15 residues. The germline CDR1 and CDR2 sequences are SEHNR and FQNEAQ (reference sequence). CDR3 bases: TGTGCCAGCACCCAGACGGGAGGGCCTGTCGATGGGCAGTTCTTC. Protein: CASTQTGGPVDGQFF.

This clonotype qualifies as medium-sized. The V call is TRBV7-8, the J call TRBJ2-1, with 10 bases matching TRBD1. V gave up 0 bases and J gave up 12 bases; unmatched junction bases: 14. The CDR3 is 17 residues long. Germline assignment: CDR1 SGHVS and CDR2 FQNEAQ. The CDR3 bases are TGTGCCAGCAGCTTAGCGGGGACAGGGGTCGTCCTAAGGGGGCAGTTCTTC. Protein product: CASSLAGTGVVLRGQFF.

This clonotype was recorded many times. The chain is built from TRBV3-1 and TRBJ2-2; D unresolved. The CDR3 loop spans 14 amino acids. Germline V CDR1 and CDR2: LGHDT, YNNKEL (reference sequence). V was trimmed by 3 bases and J by 4 bases, leaving 9 bases between them. DNA of the CDR3: TGTGCCAGCAGCCAGAGACAACTCACCGGGGAGCTGTTTTTT. Translating gives CASSQRQLTGELFF.

In its sample, this clonotype ranks as medium-sized. The genes are TRBV7-3 and TRBJ2-5; TRBD2 agrees at 14 bases. V lost 2 bases to trimming and J lost 4 bases; unmatched junction nucleotides: 0. Per the germline V gene, CDR1 is SGHTA and CDR2 is FQGTGA. The CDR3 is made up of 15 amino acids. CDR3: CASSLGLAGGETQYF. DNA of the CDR3: TGTGCCAGCAGCTTAGGACTAGCGGGGGGAGAGACCCAGTACTTC.

V and J are TRBV4-1 and TRBJ2-5; TRBD2 matches 12 bases. The V and J ends lost 1 base and 4 bases, in that order; junction bases with no gene match: 4. The germline V gene has CDR1 MGHRA and CDR2 YSYEKL. CDR3 length equals 16 residues. CDR3 loop: CASSQVLAGGRETQYF. The CDR3 nucleotides read TGCGCCAGCAGCCAAGTTCTAGCGGGAGGGCGAGAGACCCAGTACTTC.

V usage is TRBV30 and J usage is TRBJ2-4; D is possibly TRBD1 or TRBD2 (5 bases each). CDR1 is GTSNPN and CDR2 is SVGIG in the germline V gene (reference sequence). The germline V and J ends were trimmed by 4 bases and 0 bases, with 13 bases remaining between them. The CDR3 loop spans 15 amino acids. The DNA for the CDR3 is TGTGCCTGGAAGGAACGGGGCCTAGCCAAAAACATTCAGTACTTC. As protein: CAWKERGLAKNIQYF.

This chain links TRBV27 with TRBJ1-1; TRBD1 might be the D (6 bases). Trimming took 7 bases from V and 4 from J, leaving 19 bases between them. The CDR3 has 15 residues. Germline CDR1 is MNHEY and CDR2 is SMNVEV (reference sequence). The CDR3 coding sequence is TGTGCCAGCACCCCCGCCGTGGGGGGCTCCACTGAAGCTTTCTTT. This sequence encodes CASTPAVGGSTEAFF.

The chain couples TRBV20-1 to TRBJ2-3, with D possibly matching TRBD2 (6 bases). From germline, CDR1 is DFQATT and CDR2 SNEGSKA (reference sequence). This CDR3 is built from 12 residues. The V gene lost 1 base and the J gene lost 6 bases, with 8 bases spanning the gap. The DNA of the CDR3 is TGCAGTGCTAGAGTTGGGGGGGATACGCAGTATTTT. Its protein is CSARVGGDTQYF.

This clonotype was observed at least ten times. The chain has TRBV4-1 and TRBJ1-1, with D possibly matching TRBD1 (5 bases). The CDR3 has 15 residues. V lost 4 bases, J lost 1 base, and 13 bases lay in between. Germline V gene sequence: CDR1 MGHRA, CDR2 YSYEKL. The CDR3 region is CASSPPLRGNTEAFF. In DNA, the CDR3 is TGCGCCAGCAGCCCGCCCCTTAGGGGGAACACTGAAGCTTTCTTT.

This clonotype was recorded at least ten times. V and J are TRBV12-3 or TRBV12-4 and TRBJ1-1, with D tentatively TRBD1 (6 bases). V was pared by 3 bases and J by 5 bases, with 13 bases between. The CDR3 contains 14 residues. CDR3 nucleotide sequence: TGTGCCAGCAGTTTCCAGGGGTGGGGAACTGAAGCTTTCTTT. Residues: CASSFQGWGTEAFF.